The source of this T cell receptor (beta chain) is a study of cytomegalovirus exposure and HLA in healthy donors (dated by TCRdb to about 2017). General notes on the study: An earlier analysis of several hundred of the donors reported 276 Gb of sequence data and 90 million to 120 million unique TCR beta sequences obtained from 150 million to 200 million T cells. An earlier analysis of around 640 of the donors used high-throughput TCR beta sequencing to judge whether each TCR beta V gene segment behaved as functional or pseudogenic. A separate validation cohort of over 95 different subjects was used in addition to the approximately 610-subject first cohort. All discovery cohort repertoires had been generated using a single sequencing platform. Donor age, sex, ethnicity and CMV serostatus were compiled alongside the repertoire data. High-throughput TCR immunosequencing, statistical association of individual TCRs with disease status, and machine learning were combined to predict cytomegalovirus infection status. The study profiled the T cell repertoires of hundreds of subjects by immunosequencing and related them to cytomegalovirus serostatus. The genetic ancestry cluster associated with self-reported Caucasian donors included roughly four fifths of the 398 genotyped donors. A later analysis re-examined previously published TCR beta repertoires from just over 650 donors and added high-resolution HLA genotyping to investigate patterns of TCR occurrence. Among some 400 genotyped donors of the cohort, an average of around 250,000 unique TCR beta nucleotide sequences was sequenced per donor, of which about 18% were non-productive. Typing coverage differed by locus: A, B, C, DRB1 and DQB1 were typed in roughly 620-630 donors, DQA1 in roughly 500, DPA1 in 600 to 610, and DPB1 in just under 490. Rather than drawing on any new phenotypic data, the later analysis identified candidate immune exposures from TCR beta sequences and the way those sequences occurred across donors. Class I and class II HLA loci were covered by the typing at four-digit resolution. An early release that covered roughly 600 HLA-typed donors contained about 300 gigabases of sequencing data and 80 million or so unique TCR sequences. In a later genetic analysis, genome-wide SNP genotypes for about 65% of the roughly 670 donors were used, and that subset was treated as a discovery cohort. The aim of the study was to test whether cataloging public T cell receptors could identify signatures of past pathogen exposure. About five DR-DQ haplotypes were handled as single units for association and clustering because linkage in the cohort was strong. The investigation overall reported the following: Because HLA typing was unavailable for some donors at each locus, only the typed subset was used in association tests. A later analysis associated about 17,000 TCR beta sequences with specific HLA alleles at a false discovery rate of 0.05. Across donors, most TCR sequences were observed very rarely, whereas some public TCRs were present in many individuals. The presence/absence analyses assumed that sequencing depth was roughly uniform across donors, and that assumption may not be true. In an earlier analysis of some 500 of the donors, most TCR beta V segments appeared in productive rearrangements about 87% or about 30% of the time, broadly matching IMGT annotations. An association between a missense DCLRE1C variant and V-gene and J-gene trimming of TCR beta chains was found in a later genetic analysis and replicated in an independent cohort. Assigning TCR associations to individual alleles was difficult when HLA alleles, especially DR and DQ, strongly co-occurred. The sequencing pipeline was judged likely to have produced a cluster of highly shared sequence variants as a technical artifact. In vitro tests confirmed that a few of the cytomegalovirus-associated TCR beta chains recognize cytomegalovirus antigens. Because counts were too low, seventeen rarely observed V segments, including chromosome 9 orphons, were excluded from the earlier analysis of around 640 of the donors. In a later analysis, the rate of TCR association differed among HLA loci, with DRB1 alleles having the most associated TCRs and HLA-C alleles having the fewest. In a later analysis, several top co-occurrence clusters were reported to appear linked to parvovirus B19, influenza, CMV and Epstein-Barr virus. A further reported finding was that TCR beta sequences accurately predicted the HLA-A and HLA-B alleles for most subjects in the first cohort. Cytomegalovirus status was reported to be diagnosed by the classifier with high specificity and sensitivity in both the original and validation cohorts. The authors suggested that the approach could potentially be generalized to other disease states and immunological phenotypes. Correlated functional status among segregating V segments might reflect linkage disequilibrium, but an unknown experimental factor could not be ruled out. In a later analysis, HLA-associated TCR beta chains were found to be more clonally expanded and to have lower generation probabilities than equally common non-associated chains. The study listed 150 to 200 TCR beta chains as associated with cytomegalovirus. This cohort had only TCR beta chains sequenced, and the lack of alpha or paired-chain data limited which features could be detected. Compared with the approximately 720-donor mean, donors in an Asian-associated ancestry cluster had fewer N-insertions in productive TCRs, according to a later genetic analysis. For the cohort, immune exposure information was limited to CMV serostatus. According to a later analysis, most CMV-associated TCR beta chains appeared to be HLA-restricted, and the HLA associations seemed to be driven largely by CMV exposure.

The protocol used for the library was the immunoSEQ multiplex PCR assay. For the multiplex PCR, a mixture combining 60 forward primers for TCR Vbeta segments and 13 reverse primers for TCR Jbeta segments was used. A multiplex PCR assay on genomic DNA amplified the CDR3 region of rearranged TCR beta genes. On the Illumina HiSeq System, the amplified TCR beta libraries were sequenced as 87-base-pair reads. Processing in the source paper ran as follows. A later analysis counted some 80 million unique TCR beta chains across the 640 or so repertoires, and around 12 million of these chains were shared by at least two donors. Raw reads were error-corrected and collapsed into unique sequences by a nearest-neighbor algorithm in which closely related sequences were merged to remove PCR and sequencing errors. To assign V, D and J gene segments, CDR3 sequences were aligned to IMGT reference sequences. For a sequence to be retained, a match of at least six nucleotides to both a V gene segment and a J gene segment was required. A rearrangement counted as productive if the CDR3 had no stop codons and remained in frame with V and J, and every other rearrangement counted as non-productive. CDR3 was defined according to IMGT convention as the region running from the second conserved V-encoded cysteine to the conserved J-encoded phenylalanine. Sequences without an unambiguous match to a single V gene segment were excluded from the earlier analysis of 450 to 750 of the donors. An earlier analysis of several hundred of the donors called V segments functional above 56.7% productive rearrangements and segregating when the between-donor standard deviation exceeded 5%. A statistical classification framework was built for diagnosing cytomegalovirus status from the catalog of TCR beta chain sequences. In a later analysis, V and J genes were assigned by comparing TCR nucleotide sequences against IMGT/GENE-DB human TR gene sequences. The TCRdist pipeline was used in a later analysis to assign CDR3 sequences and most-parsimonious VDJ recombination scenarios. In a later analysis, every TCR beta chain was defined by the combination of its CDR3 amino acid sequence and its V-gene family, and reads without a unique V-gene family were dropped. In a later analysis, fewer than 650 highly shared, low-generation-probability nucleotide sequences were removed to address suspected cross-contamination and a sequencing artifact. For each public chain, a later analysis derived a clonal expansion index from normalized ranks of inferred template counts within each repertoire. Generation probabilities in a later analysis came from a VDJ recombination model fitted to out-of-frame rearrangements, and those results were checked against IGoR. In a later analysis, TCR-TCR, TCR-HLA and TCR-CMV co-occurrence was scored with hypergeometric tests, and a repertoire-size bias correction was applied to TCR pairs. To estimate false discovery rates, a later analysis permuted the HLA or CMV assignments 20 times. In a later analysis, co-occurring TCRs were grouped using DBSCAN, and TCRdist sequence similarity was added for clustering within HLA-allele-positive subsets. Repertoires with fewer than 30,000 or more than 120,000 public chains, plus five repertoires with anomalous nucleotide sharing, were excluded from co-occurrence clustering. The immuneACCESS repertoire file appears here via TCRdb, limited to in-frame rearrangements. These files lack a portion of the clones; in checked studies, under half of the deficit traces to unresolved V genes, and the cause of the others is not known. V, J and clone size derive from that table, while D and trimming were established from the DNA sequence. This sample is represented by roughly 150,000 clones; around 10% of them were singletons. Together, the top ten hold roughly 1.9% of the sample.

This clone was found a few times. This clone's antigen is unknown. It has no much larger one-base neighbor in the sample; base qualities were not kept. The cohort comprised under 700 healthy bone marrow donors. Cohort members were all nominally healthy when sampled, although unrecorded immune exposures were likely present. The donor was CMV seronegative and was included in the group of 352 seronegative cohort members. Each donor provided a peripheral blood sample, and peripheral blood mononuclear cells were used for TCR beta sequencing. The Qiagen DNeasy Blood Extraction Kit was used to extract genomic DNA from the blood cell samples. Sequenced: PBMCs. This clonotype originated in a male donor in good health and CMV-seronegative.

The DNA is TGCGCCAGCAGCCCGCTGGGCGGGGGGTCCTACGAGCAGTACTTC. It translates as CASSPLGGGSYEQYF. The chain was built from TRBV5-1 and TRBJ2-7; 8 bases in between match TRBD2. V lost 4 bases and J lost 1 base, and the count of bases not matched to a germline gene is 7. Based on the germline V gene, the CDR1 and CDR2 sequences are SGHRS and YFSETQ. The CDR3 contains 15 residues, cysteine and phenylalanine counted. Just CDR3 DNA is preserved here, 45 bases in frame from base 1.